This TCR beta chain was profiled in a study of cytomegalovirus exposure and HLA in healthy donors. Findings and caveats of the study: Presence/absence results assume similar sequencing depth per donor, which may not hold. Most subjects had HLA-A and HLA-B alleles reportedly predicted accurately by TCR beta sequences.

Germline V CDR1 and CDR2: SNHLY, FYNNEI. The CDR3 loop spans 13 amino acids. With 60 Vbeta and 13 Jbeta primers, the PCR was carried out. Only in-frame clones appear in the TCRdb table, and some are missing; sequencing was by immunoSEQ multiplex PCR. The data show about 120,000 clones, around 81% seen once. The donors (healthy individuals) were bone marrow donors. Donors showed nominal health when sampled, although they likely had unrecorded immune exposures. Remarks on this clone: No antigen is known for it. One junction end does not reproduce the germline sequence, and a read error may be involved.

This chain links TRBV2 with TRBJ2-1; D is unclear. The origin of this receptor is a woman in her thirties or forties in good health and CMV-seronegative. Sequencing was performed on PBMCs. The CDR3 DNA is TGTGCCAGCATTGAACGGTACTACAATGAGCAGTTCTTC. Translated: CASIERYYNEQFF.